The rows below give T cell receptor beta chains drawn from one sample of a study of T-cell reconstitution after alpha-beta-depleted transplantation in children. TCRdb re-analysed the PCR reads in MiXCR, keeping a single row per CDR3 protein. The data contain 640,000 or so distinct CDR3 sequences, approximately 15% of them singletons. Specimen: PBMCs from the stem cell graft donor, collected from the stem cell graft. The receptor source for this set is a human donor who donated a stem cell graft to a child with acute myeloid leukemia. Each CDR3 is given with its conserved first and last residue. D genes are given only for firm matches. Size is stated for part of the rows, as once, few or many counts, or as a class when the clone is expanded.

NA many TRBJ1-2 TRBV29-1 CSVEDYGYTF TGCAGCGTTGAGGACTATGGCTACACCTTC
TRBD2 few TRBJ2-3 TRBV20-1 CSALASGGPHTQYF TGCAGTGCCCTTGCTAGCGGGGGGCCCCATACGCAGTATTTT
NA many TRBJ1-5 TRBV5-5 CASSSDSLSNQPQHF TGTGCCAGCAGCTCGGACAGTCTTAGCAATCAGCCCCAGCATTTT
NA many TRBJ1-3 TRBV29-1 CSVGSGMRNTIYF TGCAGCGTTGGTTCGGGAATGAGGAACACCATATATTTT
TRBD1 many TRBJ1-5 TRBV7-2 CASSPNRGHGQPQHF TGTGCCAGCAGCCCTAACAGGGGGCATGGACAGCCCCAGCATTTT
NA many TRBJ2-2 TRBV29-1 CSVVTVDTGELFF TGCAGCGTTGTTACAGTGGACACCGGGGAGCTGTTTTTT
NA NA TRBJ1-2 TRBV7-2 CASSFSGRVDGYTF TGTGCCAGCAGCTTTTCAGGCAGGGTCGACGGCTACACCTTC
NA NA TRBJ2-7 TRBV29-1 CSVESNRGEAYF TGCAGCGTTGAATCGAATCGCGGGGAAGCGTACTTC
NA NA TRBJ1-5 TRBV6-1 CASSEGKGGNQPQHF TGTGCCAGCAGTGAAGGCAAAGGGGGCAATCAGCCCCAGCATTTT
NA NA TRBJ2-1 TRBV6-1 CASVSYYNEQFF TGTGCCAGCGTAAGTTACTACAATGAGCAGTTCTTC
NA many TRBJ1-5 TRBV20-1 CSARDYRDNQPQHF TGCAGTGCTAGAGATTACAGGGACAATCAGCCCCAGCATTTT
NA NA TRBJ1-1 TRBV11-3 CASGYGTGAFF TGTGCCAGCGGTTACGGGACTGGCGCTTTCTTT